One sample yielded the 31 T cell receptor beta chains listed below, sequenced in a study of technical replicates of blood from a few donors. TCRdb's copy holds only in-frame clones and misses some; the assay was immunoSEQ multiplex PCR. The data hold around 17,000 clones, with around 86% observed a single time. The sequencing sample was made of PBMCs. The origin of the receptors is a human donor in good health.

The rearrangement joins TRBV11-2 to TRBJ2-7; a possible D gene is TRBD2 (6 bases). The germline gives CDR1 SGHAT, CDR2 FQNNGV. V was shortened by 5 bases and J by 7 bases, with 12 bases between the two germline ends. This CDR3 has 12 amino acids. The CDR3 DNA follows: TGTGCCAGCAGCGTGGCGGGGAGTGAGCAGTACTTC. Protein product: CASSVAGSEQYF.

This clone was detected a few times. The chain employs TRBV7-2 and TRBJ2-7, with 8 nucleotides matching TRBD2. V trimming: 3 bases; J trimming: 9 bases; junction bases outside the gene matches: 4. This CDR3 contains 12 residues. Per the germline V gene, CDR1 is SGHTA and CDR2 is FQGNSA. The CDR3 region has the DNA TGTGCCAGCAGCTTCGGGACTAGGCGGCAGTACTTC. Translating gives CASSFGTRRQYF. Based on the CDR3 plus reference TRBV7-2 and TRBJ2-7, the full variable domain is GAGVSQSPSNKVTEKGKDVELRCDPISGHTALYWYRQSLGQGLEFLIYFQGNSAPDKSGLPSDRFSAERTGGSVSTLTIQRTQQEDSAVYLCASSFGTRRQYFGPGTRLTVT.

This chain uses TRBV15 with TRBJ1-1; D is possibly TRBD1 (6 bases). V lost 1 base to trimming and J lost 1 base, with 10 bases between them. The CDR3 length is 15 residues. Germline CDR1 LNHNV, CDR2 YYDKDF (reference sequence). As DNA, the CDR3 is TGTGCCACCAGCAGAGTTGGGGGCGAGAACACTGAAGCTTTCTTT. Translated, it gives CATSRVGGENTEAFF.

This clone occurred a few times. The chain joins TRBV10-3 to TRBJ2-7; D is perhaps TRBD2 (5 bases). Germline V gene sequence: CDR1 ENHRY, CDR2 SYGVKD. V dropped 4 bases and J dropped 0 bases, with 10 bases sitting between them. CDR3 size: 14 residues. The CDR3 protein is CAISVDSSSYEQYF. The CDR3 DNA reads TGTGCCATCAGTGTGGACTCCAGCTCCTACGAGCAGTACTTC.

V gene TRBV7-6 combines with J gene TRBJ2-1; 10 bases align to TRBD1. Germline V lookup: CDR1 SGHVS, CDR2 FNYEAQ. CDR3 length equals 17 residues. J lost 4 bases, V lost 3 bases, and 9 bases had no gene match. The CDR3 is CASSFRDRGRRYNEQFF. The CDR3 DNA follows: TGTGCCAGCAGCTTCCGGGACAGGGGCCGTCGGTACAATGAGCAGTTCTTC.

The V and J genes are TRBV5-5 and TRBJ2-2; TRBD2 matches at 11 bases. The CDR3 covers 18 residues. Germline V gives CDR1 SGHKS, CDR2 YYEKEE (reference sequence). Losses at the gene ends were 4 bases for V and 8 bases for J; bases not matched to a gene: 16. The DNA of the CDR3 is TGTGCCAGCAGCCGGGCTATTTCGATACTAGCGGGAGTGGGGGAGCTGTTTTTT. Its translation: CASSRAISILAGVGELFF.

The chain couples TRBV2 to TRBJ2-2; tentatively, D is TRBD1 (6 bases). The length of the CDR3 is 12 residues. Germline CDR1 SNHLY, CDR2 FYNNEI. V shed 8 bases and J shed 8 bases, with 12 bases lying between them. The CDR3 coding sequence is TGTGCCAGCCGCGTCGACAGGGGGGAGCTGTTTTTT. Translation gives CASRVDRGELFF. Drawing the rest from reference TRBV2 and TRBJ2-2, the complete variable domain is EPEVTQTPSHQVTQMGQEVILRCVPISNHLYFYWYRQILGQKVEFLVSFYNNEISEKSEIFDDQFSVERPDGSNFTLKIRSTKLEDSAMYFCASRVDRGELFFGEGSRLTVL.

The V call is TRBV28, the J call TRBJ2-1; 13 bases match TRBD2. Germline V gives CDR1 MDHEN, CDR2 SYDVKM. J was trimmed by 4 bases and V by 6 bases; bases with no gene match: 3. The CDR3 runs 15 residues. This CDR3 reads CASRPLAGGYNEQFF. The CDR3 coding sequence is TGTGCCAGCAGACCACTAGCGGGAGGGTACAATGAGCAGTTCTTC.

This sequence joins TRBV19 and TRBJ2-7; 8 nucleotides agree with TRBD1. From germline, CDR1 is LNHDA and CDR2 SQIVND (reference sequence). V lost 4 bases and J lost 3; bases outside the gene matches: 5. The CDR3 totals 14 residues. Here the CDR3 DNA reads TGTGCCAGTAGTAACGGACAGGGCCGCTACGAGCAGTACTTC. Translating gives CASSNGQGRYEQYF. Complete variable domain (other parts from reference TRBV19 and TRBJ2-7): DGGITQSPKYLFRKEGQNVTLSCEQNLNHDAMYWYRQDPGQGLRLIYYSQIVNDFQKGDIAEGYSVSREKKESFPLTVTSAQKNPTAFYLCASSNGQGRYEQYFGPGTRLTVT.

The V gene is TRBV6-4, the J gene TRBJ2-7, with D unclear. The CDR3 consists of 14 residues. V shed 3 bases and J shed 0 bases, with 9 bases lying between them. Germline lookup yields CDR1 MRHNA and CDR2 SNTAGT. CDR3 sequence (DNA): TGTGCCAGCAGTGAGCGGTCTGACTCCTACGAGCAGTACTTC. Translated, it gives CASSERSDSYEQYF.

The V and J genes are TRBV14 and TRBJ2-2; 11 bases align to TRBD2. The CDR3 is made up of 17 amino acids. J lost 2 bases, V lost 1 base, and 3 bases had no gene match. CDR1 and CDR2 from the germline V gene are SGHDN and FVKESK. The CDR3 region has the DNA TGTGCCAGCAGCCAAGCACTAGCGGGAGCAAACACCGGGGAGCTGTTTTTT. Translation gives CASSQALAGANTGELFF.

This sequence joins TRBV2 and TRBJ2-4; D is unresolved. CDR1 is SNHLY, CDR2 FYNNEI, per germline. CDR3 length: 16 amino acids. V dropped 8 bases and J dropped 0 bases, with 17 bases sitting between them. CDR3 region: CASALGSKLAKNIQYF. CDR3 nucleotides: TGTGCCAGCGCCCTGGGCAGTAAATTAGCCAAAAACATTCAGTACTTC.

The V call is TRBV19, the J call TRBJ2-2; a weak D match, TRBD2 (6 bases). Trimming stripped 3 bases from V and 6 bases from J, with 8 bases between. Germline CDR1 is LNHDA and CDR2 is SQIVND (reference sequence). The CDR3 runs to 13 residues. The CDR3 spells CASSIGGPGELFF. As DNA, the CDR3 is TGTGCCAGTAGTATCGGAGGGCCCGGGGAGCTGTTTTTT.

This clone appeared a few times. The CDR3 protein is CASSQDWTGMNTEAFF. CDR3 coding DNA: TGTGCCAGCAGCCAAGATTGGACAGGGATGAACACTGAAGCTTTCTTT. The chain has TRBV4-2 and TRBJ1-1; 8 bases agree with TRBD1. Trimming removed 0 bases from V and 0 bases from J; junction bases left unmatched: 3. The CDR3 is 16 amino acids. Per germline, CDR1 LGHNA and CDR2 YNFKEQ.

This clone has a handful of counts. V and J are TRBV7-9 and TRBJ1-1; D remains ambiguous. This CDR3 is built from 14 residues. Trimming left V 1 base short and J 1 base short, with 7 bases between. From germline, CDR1 is SEHNR and CDR2 FQNEAQ (reference sequence). CDR3 sequence (DNA): TGTGCCAGCAGCTTAGGAGGGAGGAACACTGAAGCTTTCTTT. This codes for CASSLGGRNTEAFF.

A remark on this clone: The same CDR3 arises from other DNA sequences in this sample as well. The rearrangement links TRBV4-2 to TRBJ1-1; 7 nucleotides align to TRBD1. The V gene's germline CDR1 is LGHNA and CDR2 YNFKEQ. V dropped 5 bases and J dropped 3; count of bases not matched to a gene: 6. This CDR3 has 14 amino acids. The CDR3 DNA reads as TGTGCCAGCAGCTCGAAACAGGGGCACACTGAAGCTTTCTTT. Encoded protein: CASSSKQGHTEAFF.

V is TRBV5-1 and J is TRBJ2-7, with 11 bases identical to TRBD1. The germline gives CDR1 SGHRS, CDR2 YFSETQ. Trimming removed 4 bases from V and 2 bases from J; junction bases left unmatched: 5. The CDR3 runs to 15 residues. DNA of the CDR3: TGCGCCAGCAGCCAACGGACAGGGGGCGCCTACGAGCAGTACTTC. Translating gives CASSQRTGGAYEQYF.

In this sample, this clone turned up once. J is TRBJ2-3 and V is TRBV29-1; 8 bases align to TRBD2. V was pared by 4 bases and J by 10 bases, with 4 bases of the junction left unmatched. Germline CDR1 is SQVTM and CDR2 is ANQGSEA. This CDR3 region has 11 residues. The CDR3 loop is CSVVAGSAQYF. DNA for the CDR3: TGCAGCGTTGTAGCGGGATCAGCGCAGTATTTT.

The chain links TRBV7-9 to TRBJ2-1, with D possibly TRBD2 on 6 matching bases. V lost 5 bases and J lost 6, with 17 bases in between. The CDR3 is 15 residues long. Germline CDR1 and CDR2: SEHNR and FQNEAQ (reference sequence). In DNA, the CDR3 is TGTGCCAGCAGCCGGGTCACCGGGAGAGGCAATGAGCAGTTCTTC. It translates to CASSRVTGRGNEQFF. The full variable domain, with the rest looked up from reference TRBV7-9 and TRBJ2-1, is DTGVSQNPRHKITKRGQNVTFRCDPISEHNRLYWYRQTLGQGPEFLTYFQNEAQLEKSRLLSDRFSAERPKGSFSTLEIQRTEQGDSAMYLCASSRVTGRGNEQFFGPGTRLTVL.

This rearrangement joins TRBV7-8 to TRBJ2-7, with 7 nucleotides matching TRBD1. The CDR3 is 15 amino acids. V shed 6 bases and J 0 bases; nucleotides not matched to a gene: 8. Germline V gene data show CDR1 as SGHVS and CDR2 as FQNEAQ. The CDR3 nucleotides are TGTGCCAGCAGTCCAAGACAGGGTAGCTCCTACGAGCAGTACTTC. It encodes CASSPRQGSSYEQYF.

The CDR3 spells CASSVGQPGTEAFF. DNA for the CDR3: TGTGCCAGTAGTGTCGGACAACCGGGCACTGAAGCTTTCTTT. The chain employs TRBV19 and TRBJ1-1, with D possibly being TRBD1 (5 bases). Germline-derived CDR1 and CDR2 are LNHDA and SQIVND (reference sequence). The V and J ends lost 5 bases and 4 bases respectively, with 14 bases between them. CDR3 size: 14 residues. The whole variable domain, remainder taken from reference TRBV19 and TRBJ1-1, is DGGITQSPKYLFRKEGQNVTLSCEQNLNHDAMYWYRQDPGQGLRLIYYSQIVNDFQKGDIAEGYSVSREKKESFPLTVTSAQKNPTAFYLCASSVGQPGTEAFFGQGTRLTVV.

This clone was detected only once. This chain uses TRBV28 with TRBJ1-4, with 10 bases that match TRBD1. This CDR3 is built from 15 residues. The junction had 8 bases not matched to a gene; V was cut back by 5 bases and J by 8 bases. CDR1 is MDHEN, CDR2 SYDVKM, per germline. CDR3: CASSEWDRGSEKLFF. For the CDR3, the DNA is TGTGCCAGCAGTGAATGGGACAGGGGATCCGAAAAACTGTTTTTT.

The chain is built from TRBV5-1 and TRBJ2-2; D gene ambiguous. In germline, CDR1 is SGHRS, CDR2 YFSETQ. The CDR3 loop spans 14 amino acids. Trimming left V 3 bases short and J 2 bases short, with 8 bases between. CDR3 amino acids: CASSSPGNTGELFF. The DNA for the CDR3 is TGCGCCAGCAGCTCCCCAGGTAACACCGGGGAGCTGTTTTTT. Supplemented by reference TRBV5-1 and TRBJ2-2, the full variable domain reads KAGVTQTPRYLIKTRGQQVTLSCSPISGHRSVSWYQQTPGQGLQFLFEYFSETQRNKGNFPGRFSGRQFSNSRSEMNVSTLELGDSALYLCASSSPGNTGELFFGEGSRLTVL.

The rearrangement links TRBV5-4 to TRBJ2-7; TRBD2 matches 7 bases. The germline CDR1 and CDR2 sequences are SGHNT and YYREEE (reference sequence). The trim removed 7 bases at V and 0 bases at J, leaving 10 bases unmatched. This CDR3 spans 15 amino acids. The CDR3 DNA follows: TGTGCCAGCGGGCCTGAAGCGGGAAACTCCTACGAGCAGTACTTC. Translated, it gives CASGPEAGNSYEQYF.

The chain couples TRBV19 to TRBJ2-3; TRBD2 matches 8 bases. The CDR3 length is 13 residues. V was pared by 7 bases and J by 6 bases, with 6 bases of the junction left unmatched. Germline V gene data show CDR1 as LNHDA and CDR2 as SQIVND (reference sequence). This CDR3 is CASTGRAGDTQYF. The CDR3 DNA sequence: TGTGCCAGTACCGGGAGGGCCGGGGATACGCAGTATTTT.

The chain recombines TRBV5-5 with TRBJ1-5, with D tentatively TRBD1 (6 bases). The ends were cut back, 6 bases at V and 5 bases at J, with 12 bases in the middle. The germline V gene encodes CDR1 SGHKS and CDR2 YYEKEE (reference sequence). The length of the CDR3 is 13 residues. CDR3 protein: CASTRDTDQPQHF. CDR3 nucleotides: TGTGCCAGCACCCGGGACACCGATCAGCCCCAGCATTTT.

This chain joins TRBV11-3 and TRBJ2-5, with TRBD2 identical over 13 bases. The CDR3 runs 15 residues. V gave up 5 bases and J gave up 4 bases; unmatched junction bases: 4. Per the germline V gene, CDR1 is SGHNT and CDR2 is YENEEA. This CDR3 reads CASSLGTSGTETQYF. CDR3 nucleotide sequence: TGTGCCAGCAGCCTCGGGACTAGCGGGACAGAGACCCAGTACTTC.

This chain joins TRBV19 and TRBJ1-1; D not certain. V lost 3 bases to trimming and J lost 2 bases, with 7 bases between them. Germline CDR1 is LNHDA and CDR2 is SQIVND (reference sequence). This CDR3 is 13 amino acids long. Written as DNA, the CDR3 is TGTGCCAGTAGTATTATTCTTAACACTGAAGCTTTCTTT. Encoded protein: CASSIILNTEAFF.

The chain recombines TRBV7-9 with TRBJ2-4; 12 bases fit TRBD2. The CDR3 totals 16 residues. V shed 5 bases and J 6 bases; nucleotides not matched to a gene: 8. The germline CDR1 and CDR2 sequences are SEHNR and FQNEAQ (reference sequence). The CDR3 region has the DNA TGTGCCAGCAGCGCCAGACTAGCGGGAGCTTTAAACATTCAGTACTTC. Encoded protein: CASSARLAGALNIQYF.

The chain uses TRBV25-1 and TRBJ1-2; D remains ambiguous. CDR3 length equals 13 residues. V was cut by 6 bases and J by 9 bases, with 17 bases left in between. Germline V gene sequence: CDR1 MGHDK, CDR2 SYGVNS. This CDR3 is CASSWMEDHSYTF. The CDR3 DNA sequence: TGTGCCAGCAGCTGGATGGAGGACCATAGCTACACCTTC.

This chain joins TRBV19 and TRBJ1-1; D is uncertain. The CDR3 extends over 16 amino acids. The V end was cut by 4 bases, the J end by 1 base, with 16 bases between. Germline V CDR1 and CDR2: LNHDA, SQIVND (reference sequence). In nucleotides, the CDR3 is TGTGCCAGTAGTAAGCGAAGGCGGGCTACGAACACTGAAGCTTTCTTT. Translation: CASSKRRRATNTEAFF.